These 23 T cell receptor beta chains were sequenced from one sample in a study of T cells after yellow fever vaccination. Each CDR3 protein gets one entry after TCRdb re-called the 5' RACE reads with MiXCR. The data show about 22,000 distinct CDR3 sequences, 5.2% seen once. The specimen was PBMCs, either bulk or a sorted T-cell subset (CD4+, CD8+, memory, or dextramer-sorted; not recorded which), collected roughly 47 days after the first yellow fever vaccination. The receptor source for this set is a man younger than 35 who received the YFV17D yellow fever vaccine.

This clonotype was recorded at least ten times. This chain joins TRBV6-2 or TRBV6-3 and TRBJ2-7, with D unresolved. The CDR3 has 12 residues. The ends were cut back, 3 bases at V and 2 bases at J, with 5 bases in the middle. CDR1 MNHEY and CDR2 SVGEGT come from the germline V gene. CDR3 nucleotide sequence: TGTGCCAGCAGTTATCCGGCCTACGAGCAGTACTTC. This translates into CASSYPAYEQYF.

The sample holds a few counts of this clonotype. The rearrangement joins TRBV12-2 to TRBJ2-7; the D call of TRBD1 is as the table states it, not checked on the DNA. TRBV12-2 is classified as a pseudogene. CDR3 length equals 13 residues. The CDR3 sequence is CASRPWWGYEQYV. In DNA, the CDR3 is TGTGCAAGTCGCCCCTGGTGGGGGTACGAGCAGTACGTC.

There are many counts of this clonotype. The chain couples TRBV7-9 to TRBJ2-7; 8 bases are a match to TRBD1. The CDR3 has 13 amino acids. From germline, CDR1 is SEHNR and CDR2 FQNEAQ (reference sequence). With 8 bases clipped from V and 5 bases from J, the junction kept 8 bases outside the gene matches. The CDR3 nucleotides read TGTGCCAGCCGCCCGACAGGGGTCGACGAGCAGTACTTC. The encoded protein is CASRPTGVDEQYF.

This clonotype was seen ten or more times. The chain combines TRBV5-6 with TRBJ2-3; 9 bases align to TRBD2. CDR1 is SGHDT, CDR2 YYEEEE, per germline. The CDR3 spans 17 residues. V lost 4 bases to trimming and J lost 1 base; unmatched junction nucleotides: 10. The CDR3 loop is CASSRLGAGGGTDTQYF. For the CDR3, the DNA is TGTGCCAGCAGCCGCCTCGGAGCGGGGGGTGGCACAGATACGCAGTATTTT.

There are many counts of this clonotype. The V and J genes are TRBV12-3 or TRBV12-4 and TRBJ2-1, with a tentative D call TRBD2 (7 bases). Trimming pared 1 base from V and 0 bases from J, leaving 22 bases between. There are 20 residues in the CDR3. The CDR3 coding sequence is TGTGCCAGCAGTTTAGGGTTTGGGGGGGCCGACTCCCTCTCCTACAATGAGCAGTTCTTC. It yields the protein CASSLGFGGADSLSYNEQFF.

V and J are TRBV7-3 and TRBJ1-1; a weak D match, TRBD1 (5 bases). CDR1 SGHTA and CDR2 FQGTGA come from the germline V gene. Trimming took off 2 bases at V and 4 bases at J, with 14 bases between the two ends. The CDR3 length is 15 residues. The CDR3 DNA is TGTGCCAGCAGCTTAGTCTCGGGGACGGCCACTGAAGCTTTCTTT. This translates into CASSLVSGTATEAFF.

This clonotype has ten or more counts. The CDR3 DNA follows: TGTGCCAGCAGGGGGACAGGGCTGAACACTGAAGCTTTCTTT. This translates into CASRGTGLNTEAFF. This chain joins TRBV25-1 and TRBJ1-1; 9 nucleotides line up with TRBD1. Germline V gene sequence: CDR1 MGHDK, CDR2 SYGVNS. The CDR3 spans 14 residues. With V trimmed by 6 bases and J by 0 bases, 2 bases remained unmatched.

This clonotype appeared many times. This chain uses TRBV18 with TRBJ2-7; possibly TRBD1 or TRBD2 for D (5 bases each). Germline CDR1 reads KGHSH; CDR2 reads LQKENI. V shed 3 bases and J shed 4 bases, with 13 bases lying between them. The CDR3 contains 14 residues. The CDR3 loop is CASSPGKGTYEQYF. The CDR3 nucleotides read TGTGCCAGCTCACCTGGGAAAGGGACGTACGAGCAGTACTTC.

This clonotype came up many times. The chain carries TRBV11-2 and TRBJ2-1, with TRBD2 identical over 7 bases. Germline CDR1 reads SGHAT; CDR2 reads FQNNGV. J lost 7 bases, V lost 4 bases, and 7 bases had no gene match. The CDR3 extends over 14 amino acids. Here the CDR3 DNA reads TGTGCCAGCAGCTCTACGCGGGGGAAGAATGAGCAGTTCTTC. Protein: CASSSTRGKNEQFF.

At least ten counts were recorded for this clonotype. The genes are TRBV7-6 and TRBJ2-5, with D possibly being TRBD1 (6 bases). Germline CDR1 reads SGHVS; CDR2 reads FNYEAQ. Trimming cost V 3 bases and J 2 bases, with 16 bases left between them. The CDR3 totals 16 residues. CDR3 sequence reads: CASSFYSGQTQETQYF. The CDR3 bases are TGTGCCAGCAGCTTTTACTCGGGACAAACTCAAGAGACCCAGTACTTC.

This clonotype has at least ten counts. The V call is TRBV12-3 or TRBV12-4, the J call TRBJ1-1; 7 positions agree with TRBD1. This CDR3 is built from 13 residues. V shed 5 bases and J 5 bases; nucleotides not matched to a gene: 5. This CDR3 reads CASSTRGRTEAFF. CDR3 nucleotides: TGTGCCAGCAGTACGAGGGGGCGTACTGAAGCTTTCTTT.

This clonotype was picked up many times. This chain uses TRBV7-2 with TRBJ2-7; TRBD1 matches at 11 bases. Per the germline V gene, CDR1 is SGHTA and CDR2 is FQGNSA. The CDR3 sequence is 15 residues long. The V and J ends lost 1 base and 2 bases, in that order; junction bases with no gene match: 1. In DNA, the CDR3 is TGTGCCAGCAGCTTAGGGGGACAGGGGGCCTACGAGCAGTACTTC. This gives the protein CASSLGGQGAYEQYF.

Comment on this clonotype: A much larger clone differs by one base, so this may be a read error. The gene calls are TRBV5-1 and TRBJ2-1; 8 bases agree with TRBD1. Looked up from germline, CDR1 is SGHRS and CDR2 is YFSETQ. The CDR3 runs to 15 residues. This CDR3 reads CASSDRGEAYNEHFF. The DNA of the CDR3 is TGCGCCAGCAGCGACAGGGGAGAAGCCTACAATGAGCATTTCTTC.

This clonotype was counted many times. J is TRBJ1-6 and V is TRBV6-5; D not resolved. Germline V CDR1 and CDR2: MNHEY, SVGAGI. Trimming took off 6 bases at V and 9 bases at J, with 9 bases between the two ends. This CDR3 contains 12 residues. The DNA for the CDR3 is TGTGCCAGCAGCCCCGACGGTTCACCCCTCCACTTT. It is translated as CASSPDGSPLHF.

In its sample, this clonotype was seen many times. The chain employs TRBV6-2 or TRBV6-3 and TRBJ2-1, with D perhaps matching TRBD2 (6 bases). V was cut by 8 bases and J by 0 bases, with 11 bases left in between. The CDR3 covers 14 residues. The germline gives CDR1 MNHEY, CDR2 SVGEGT. The CDR3 sequence: CASGLSISYNEQFF. The DNA of the CDR3 is TGTGCCAGCGGACTATCCATCTCCTACAATGAGCAGTTCTTC.

The sample holds many counts of this clonotype. The DNA for the CDR3 is TGTGCCAGCAGCTTCAACGGTCAGGGTGAAGCTTTCTTT. Translating gives CASSFNGQGEAFF. The chain has TRBV7-9 and TRBJ1-1, with TRBD1 as a possible D gene (5 bases). The CDR3 runs 13 residues. CDR1 SEHNR and CDR2 FQNEAQ come from the germline V gene (reference sequence). V was clipped by 3 bases and J by 7 bases, with 12 bases between them. The full variable domain, its missing parts supplied by reference TRBV7-9 and TRBJ1-1, is DTGVSQNPRHKITKRGQNVTFRCDPISEHNRLYWYRQTLGQGPEFLTYFQNEAQLEKSRLLSDRFSAERPKGSFSTLEIQRTEQGDSAMYLCASSFNGQGEAFFGQGTRLTVV.

This clonotype was recorded at least ten times. V usage is TRBV5-1 and J usage is TRBJ2-3; 9 positions match TRBD2. In germline, CDR1 is SGHRS, CDR2 YFSETQ. With V trimmed by 5 bases and J by 2 bases, 15 bases remained unmatched. The CDR3 is 18 residues long. CDR3 DNA: TGCGCCAGCAGTTACGGACTGTTAGCGGGGGCGATCACAGATACGCAGTATTTT. Amino acid sequence: CASSYGLLAGAITDTQYF.

This clonotype was counted at least ten times. The J gene is TRBJ2-7, the V gene TRBV5-1, with TRBD1 identical over 12 bases. V shed 0 bases and J 7 bases; nucleotides not matched to a gene: 5. This CDR3 has 15 residues. Germline V gene lookup returns CDR1 SGHRS and CDR2 YFSETQ. Written as DNA, the CDR3 is TGCGCCAGCAGCTTGGAGGGACAGGGGGCTGATGAGCAGTACTTC. It is translated as CASSLEGQGADEQYF.

This clonotype occurred once. One junction end disagrees with the germline gene, perhaps due to a read error. The chain recombines TRBV3-1 with TRBJ2-1; D call uncertain. The CDR3 contains 16 residues. From germline, CDR1 is LGHDT and CDR2 YNNKEL (reference sequence). This CDR3 is CDSSQELARSLNEQFF. CDR3 DNA: TGTGACAGCAGCCAAGAGTTGGCTAGGTCTTTAAATGAGCAGTTCTTC.

This clonotype has a count of ten or more. The V call is TRBV5-1, the J call TRBJ2-3, with a weak D call TRBD1 (6 bases). Germline CDR1 SGHRS, CDR2 YFSETQ. The CDR3 contains 15 residues. V was trimmed by 4 bases and J by 4 bases, leaving 16 bases between them. This chain's CDR3 is CASSVRGRSPDTQYF. The CDR3 DNA reads as TGCGCCAGCAGCGTCAGGGGACGGAGCCCAGATACGCAGTATTTT.

This clonotype was counted many times. V is TRBV7-2 and J is TRBJ2-3, with unresolved D. Germline values: CDR1 SGHTA, CDR2 FQGNSA. Trimming shortened V by 2 bases and J by 5 bases, and 8 bases separated the two germline ends. CDR3 length equals 13 residues. CDR3 residues: CASSLTGGDTQYF. The DNA for the CDR3 is TGTGCCAGCAGCTTAACCGGCGGAGATACGCAGTATTTT.

This clonotype appeared many times. The J gene is TRBJ2-7, the V gene TRBV7-2; D might be TRBD2 (7 bases). Trimming took off 5 bases at V and 9 bases at J, with 11 bases between the two ends. The CDR3 spans 11 residues. Looked up from germline, CDR1 is SGHTA and CDR2 is FQGNSA. CDR3: CASSRGRAQYF. CDR3 DNA: TGTGCCAGCAGCAGGGGGAGGGCGCAGTACTTC.

This clonotype came up many times. This chain links TRBV7-2 with TRBJ2-1, with D possibly being TRBD1 (5 bases). Trimming removed 1 base from V and 11 bases from J, with 15 bases in between. This CDR3 is 14 amino acids long. The V gene's germline CDR1 is SGHTA and CDR2 FQGNSA. The CDR3 DNA follows: TGTGCCAGCAGCTTAGGGACAACCGCAAGGAAGCAGTTCTTC. It is translated as CASSLGTTARKQFF. The whole variable domain, remainder taken from reference TRBV7-2 and TRBJ2-1, is GAGVSQSPSNKVTEKGKDVELRCDPISGHTALYWYRQSLGQGLEFLIYFQGNSAPDKSGLPSDRFSAERTGGSVSTLTIQRTQQEDSAVYLCASSLGTTARKQFFGPGTRLTVL.